Listed below are T cell receptor beta chains from one sample, sequenced in a study of PD-1 blockade in mismatch repair-deficient tumors. Sequencing used immunoSEQ multiplex PCR; TCRdb keeps in-frame clones, though not all of them. The data contain approximately 25,000 clones, 83% of them singletons. The material was peripheral blood, obtained 12 weeks after starting pembrolizumab. The receptors come from an adult with mismatch repair-deficient cancer. Both conserved end residues are trimmed from each CDR3. Each record gives: D gene, J gene, V gene, CDR3 protein. D genes are given only for firm matches.

D: .; J: TRBJ2-3; V: TRBV6-1; CDR3: ASSRMAGSTDTQY
D: TRBD2; J: TRBJ2-3; V: TRBV4-1; CDR3: ASKTSSRGTDTQY
D: TRBD1; J: TRBJ1-4; V: TRBV15; CDR3: ATRGDRDNEKLF
D: .; J: TRBJ2-5; V: TRBV19; CDR3: ASSIGRSYQETQY
D: .; J: TRBJ2-5; V: TRBV29-1; CDR3: SVGEETQY
D: TRBD2; J: TRBJ2-7; V: TRBV12-5; CDR3: ASGLDLHGGGHIYEQY
D: TRBD2; J: TRBJ2-2; V: TRBV11-3; CDR3: ASSLGTSGRAATGELF
D: TRBD1; J: TRBJ1-1; V: TRBV9; CDR3: ASSPPGTGDTEAF
D: TRBD1; J: TRBJ2-7; V: TRBV5-1; CDR3: ASSGQGAFGAYEQY
D: .; J: TRBJ2-5; V: TRBV11-2; CDR3: ASSVGGTADGETQY
D: .; J: TRBJ2-1; V: TRBV14; CDR3: ASSRGLYNEQF
D: .; J: TRBJ2-3; V: TRBV5-8; CDR3: ASSPRSFGTQY
D: .; J: TRBJ2-2; V: TRBV11-2; CDR3: ASSLSSGELF
D: .; J: TRBJ2-7; V: TRBV5-1; CDR3: ASSLEGRAFYEQY
D: TRBD2; J: TRBJ2-7; V: TRBV19; CDR3: ASSPGGAFSLNSYEQY
D: .; J: TRBJ2-3; V: TRBV5-5; CDR3: ASGRTDTQY
D: .; J: TRBJ2-7; V: TRBV27; CDR3: AGGAGASYEQY
D: TRBD1; J: TRBJ2-5; V: TRBV5-4; CDR3: ASSLGGTGETQY
D: .; J: TRBJ1-5; V: TRBV19; CDR3: ASSIVGGRQPQH
D: .; J: TRBJ1-3; V: TRBV29-1; CDR3: SVEISGNTIY
D: TRBD1; J: TRBJ1-2; V: TRBV5-1; CDR3: ASSLSPQGTSYGYT
D: TRBD1; J: TRBJ1-4; V: TRBV6-1; CDR3: ASRRDSAEKLF
D: .; J: TRBJ2-7; V: TRBV5-6; CDR3: ASSLAPDEQY